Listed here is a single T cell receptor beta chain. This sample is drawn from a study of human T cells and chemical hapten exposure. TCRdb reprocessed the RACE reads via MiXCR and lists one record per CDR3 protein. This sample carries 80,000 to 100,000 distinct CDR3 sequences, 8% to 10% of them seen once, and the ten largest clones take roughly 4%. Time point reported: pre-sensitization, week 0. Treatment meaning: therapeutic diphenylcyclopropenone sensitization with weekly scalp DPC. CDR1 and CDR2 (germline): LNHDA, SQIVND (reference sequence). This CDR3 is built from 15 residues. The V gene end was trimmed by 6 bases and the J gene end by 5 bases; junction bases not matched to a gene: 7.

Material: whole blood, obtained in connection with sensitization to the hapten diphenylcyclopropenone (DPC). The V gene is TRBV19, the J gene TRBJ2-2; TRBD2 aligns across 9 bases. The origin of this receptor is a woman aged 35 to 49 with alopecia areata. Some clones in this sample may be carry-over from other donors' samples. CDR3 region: CASRSGLAGTGELFF. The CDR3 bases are TGTGCCAGTAGAAGTGGCCTAGCGGGAACCGGGGAGCTGTTTTTT.